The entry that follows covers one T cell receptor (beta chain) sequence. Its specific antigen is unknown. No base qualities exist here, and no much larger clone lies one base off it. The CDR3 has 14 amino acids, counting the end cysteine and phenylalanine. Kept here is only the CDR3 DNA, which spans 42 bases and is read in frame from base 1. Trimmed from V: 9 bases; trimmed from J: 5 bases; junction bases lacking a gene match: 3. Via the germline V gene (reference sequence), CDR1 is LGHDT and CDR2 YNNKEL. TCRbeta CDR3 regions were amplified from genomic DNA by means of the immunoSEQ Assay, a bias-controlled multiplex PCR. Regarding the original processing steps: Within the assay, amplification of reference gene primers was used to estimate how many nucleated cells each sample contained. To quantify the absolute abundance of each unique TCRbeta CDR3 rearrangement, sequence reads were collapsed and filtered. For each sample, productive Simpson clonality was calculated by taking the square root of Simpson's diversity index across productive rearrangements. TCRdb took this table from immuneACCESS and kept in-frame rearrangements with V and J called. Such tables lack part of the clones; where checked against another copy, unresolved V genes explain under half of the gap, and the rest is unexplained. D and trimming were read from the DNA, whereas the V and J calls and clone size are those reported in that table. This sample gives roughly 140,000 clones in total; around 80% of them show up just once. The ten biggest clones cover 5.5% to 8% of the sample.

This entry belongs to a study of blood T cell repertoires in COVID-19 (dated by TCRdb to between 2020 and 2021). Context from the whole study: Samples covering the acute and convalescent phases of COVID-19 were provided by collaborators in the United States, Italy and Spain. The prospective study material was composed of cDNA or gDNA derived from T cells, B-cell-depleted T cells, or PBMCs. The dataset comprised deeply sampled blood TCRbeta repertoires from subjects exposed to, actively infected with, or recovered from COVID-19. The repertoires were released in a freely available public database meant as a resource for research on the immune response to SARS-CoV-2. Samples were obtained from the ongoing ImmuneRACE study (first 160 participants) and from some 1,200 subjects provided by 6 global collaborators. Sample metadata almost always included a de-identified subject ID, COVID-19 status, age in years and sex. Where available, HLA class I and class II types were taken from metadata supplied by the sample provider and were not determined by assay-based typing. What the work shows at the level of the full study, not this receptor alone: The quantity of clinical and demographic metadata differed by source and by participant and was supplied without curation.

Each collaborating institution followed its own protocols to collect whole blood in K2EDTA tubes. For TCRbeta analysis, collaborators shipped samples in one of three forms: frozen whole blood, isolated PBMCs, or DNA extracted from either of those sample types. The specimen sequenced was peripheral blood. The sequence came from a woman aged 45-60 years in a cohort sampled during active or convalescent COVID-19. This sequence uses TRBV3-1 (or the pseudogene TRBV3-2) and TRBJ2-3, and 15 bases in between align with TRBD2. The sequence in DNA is TGTGCCAGTCGGACTAGCGGGGGGGGAGATACGCAGTATTTT. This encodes CASRTSGGGDTQYF.